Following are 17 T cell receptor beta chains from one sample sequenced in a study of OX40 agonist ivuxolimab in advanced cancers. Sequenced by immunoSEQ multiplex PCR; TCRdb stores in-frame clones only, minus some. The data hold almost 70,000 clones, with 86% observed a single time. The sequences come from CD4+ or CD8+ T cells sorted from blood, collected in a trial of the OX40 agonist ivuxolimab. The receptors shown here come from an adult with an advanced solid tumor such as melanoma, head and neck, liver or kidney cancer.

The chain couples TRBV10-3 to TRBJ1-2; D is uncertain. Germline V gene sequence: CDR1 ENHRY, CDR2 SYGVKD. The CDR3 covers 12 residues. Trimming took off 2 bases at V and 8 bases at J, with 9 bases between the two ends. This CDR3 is CAISEGEGGYTF. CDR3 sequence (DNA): TGTGCCATCAGTGAGGGGGAAGGGGGCTACACCTTC.

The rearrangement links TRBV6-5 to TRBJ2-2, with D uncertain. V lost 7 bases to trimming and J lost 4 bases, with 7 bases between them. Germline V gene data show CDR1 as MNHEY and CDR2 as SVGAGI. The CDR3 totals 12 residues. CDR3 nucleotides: TGTGCCAGCAATCACCTCACCGGGGAGCTGTTTTTT. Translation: CASNHLTGELFF.

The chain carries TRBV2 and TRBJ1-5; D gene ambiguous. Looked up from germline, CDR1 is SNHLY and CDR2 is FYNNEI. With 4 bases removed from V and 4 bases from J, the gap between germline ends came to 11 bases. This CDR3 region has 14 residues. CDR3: CASSATALNQPQHF. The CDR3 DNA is TGTGCCAGCAGTGCCACAGCTCTTAATCAGCCCCAGCATTTT.

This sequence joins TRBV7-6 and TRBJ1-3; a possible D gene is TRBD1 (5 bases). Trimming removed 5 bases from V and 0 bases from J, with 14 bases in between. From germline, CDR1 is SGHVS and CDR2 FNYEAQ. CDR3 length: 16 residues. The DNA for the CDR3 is TGTGCCAGCAGCCCTGCGGGGCCCCTCTCTGGAAACACCATATATTTT. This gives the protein CASSPAGPLSGNTIYF.

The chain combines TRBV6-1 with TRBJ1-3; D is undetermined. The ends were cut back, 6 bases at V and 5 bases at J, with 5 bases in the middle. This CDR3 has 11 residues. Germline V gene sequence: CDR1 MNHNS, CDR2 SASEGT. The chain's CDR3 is CASSFRNTIYF. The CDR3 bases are TGTGCCAGCAGCTTTAGAAACACCATATATTTT.

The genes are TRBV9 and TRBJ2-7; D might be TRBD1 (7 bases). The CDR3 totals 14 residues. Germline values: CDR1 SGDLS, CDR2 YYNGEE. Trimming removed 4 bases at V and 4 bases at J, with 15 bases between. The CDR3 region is CASSPSGGRYEQYF. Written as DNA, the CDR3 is TGTGCCAGCAGCCCCTCAGGGGGGAGGTACGAGCAGTACTTC.

The CDR3 spells CASSRGGDTGELFF. Here the CDR3 DNA reads TGTGCCAGCAGTCGGGGGGGCGACACCGGGGAGCTGTTTTTT. The chain combines TRBV7-2 with TRBJ2-2, with TRBD2 matching over 8 bases. Germline V gene data show CDR1 as SGHTA and CDR2 as FQGNSA. V lost 6 bases, J lost 3 bases, and 3 bases stayed unmatched. The CDR3 consists of 14 residues. The full variable domain, rest sourced from reference TRBV7-2 and TRBJ2-2, is GAGVSQSPSNKVTEKGKDVELRCDPISGHTALYWYRQSLGQGLEFLIYFQGNSAPDKSGLPSDRFSAERTGGSVSTLTIQRTQQEDSAVYLCASSRGGDTGELFFGEGSRLTVL.

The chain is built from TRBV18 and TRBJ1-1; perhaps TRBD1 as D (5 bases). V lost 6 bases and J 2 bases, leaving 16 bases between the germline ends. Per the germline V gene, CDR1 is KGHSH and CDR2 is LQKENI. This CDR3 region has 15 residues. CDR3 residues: CASSSGGTGNTEAFF. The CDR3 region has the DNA TGTGCCAGCTCCTCCGGAGGGACGGGTAACACTGAAGCTTTCTTT. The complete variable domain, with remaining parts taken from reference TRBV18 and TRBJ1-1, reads NAGVMQNPRHLVRRRGQEARLRCSPMKGHSHVYWYRQLPEEGLKFMVYLQKENIIDESGMPKERFSAEFPKEGPSILRIQQVVRGDSAAYFCASSSGGTGNTEAFFGQGTRLTVV.

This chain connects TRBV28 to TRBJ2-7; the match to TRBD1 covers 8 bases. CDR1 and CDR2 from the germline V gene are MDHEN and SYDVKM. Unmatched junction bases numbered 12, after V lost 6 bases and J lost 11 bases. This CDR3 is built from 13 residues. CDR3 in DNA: TGTGCCAGCAGGTCCCCCCCACCACAGGGGGAGTACTTC. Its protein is CASRSPPPQGEYF.

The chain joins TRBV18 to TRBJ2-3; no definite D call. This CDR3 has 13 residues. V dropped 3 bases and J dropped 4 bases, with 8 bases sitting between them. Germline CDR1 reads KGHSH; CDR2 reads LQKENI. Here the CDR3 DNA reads TGTGCCAGCTCACCGGCTTTTCCAGATACGCAGTATTTT. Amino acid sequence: CASSPAFPDTQYF.

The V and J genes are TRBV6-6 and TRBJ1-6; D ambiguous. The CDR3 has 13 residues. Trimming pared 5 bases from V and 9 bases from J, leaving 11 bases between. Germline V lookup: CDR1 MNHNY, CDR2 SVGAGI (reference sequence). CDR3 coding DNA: TGTGCCAGCAGTCCCCGGGAAACTTCACCCCTCCACTTT. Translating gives CASSPRETSPLHF.

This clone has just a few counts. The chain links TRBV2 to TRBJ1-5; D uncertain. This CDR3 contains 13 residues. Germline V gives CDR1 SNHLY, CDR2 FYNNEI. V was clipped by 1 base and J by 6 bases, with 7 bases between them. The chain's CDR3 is CASSEGVSQPQHF. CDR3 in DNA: TGTGCCAGCAGTGAAGGGGTTAGTCAGCCCCAGCATTTT.

The CDR3 reads CASSGQQGNYGYTF. Here the CDR3 DNA reads TGTGCCAGCAGCGGGCAGCAGGGGAACTATGGCTACACCTTC. The rearrangement links TRBV9 to TRBJ1-2, with D possibly being TRBD1 (6 bases). The CDR3 spans 14 residues. Trimming removed 3 bases from V and 2 bases from J, with 11 bases in between. Germline CDR1 and CDR2: SGDLS and YYNGEE. Looking up the rest from reference TRBV9 and TRBJ1-2 gives the full variable domain: DSGVTQTPKHLITATGQRVTLRCSPRSGDLSVYWYQQSLDQGLQFLIQYYNGEERAKGNILERFSAQQFPDLHSELNLSSLELGDSALYFCASSGQQGNYGYTFGSGTRLTVV.

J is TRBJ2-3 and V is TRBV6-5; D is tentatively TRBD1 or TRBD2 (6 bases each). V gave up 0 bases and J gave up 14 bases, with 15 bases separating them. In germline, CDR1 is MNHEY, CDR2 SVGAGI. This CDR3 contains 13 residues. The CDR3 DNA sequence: TGTGCCAGCAGTTACTCGGGGGGCACGGGGTGGTATTTT. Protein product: CASSYSGGTGWYF.

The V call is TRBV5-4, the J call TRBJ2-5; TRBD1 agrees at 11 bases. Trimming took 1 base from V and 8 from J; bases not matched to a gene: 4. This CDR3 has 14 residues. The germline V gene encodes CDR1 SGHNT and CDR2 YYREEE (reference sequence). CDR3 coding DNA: TGTGCCAGCAGCTTGCGGACAGGGGGCGATACCCAGTACTTC. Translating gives CASSLRTGGDTQYF. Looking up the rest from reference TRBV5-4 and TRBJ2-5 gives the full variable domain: ETGVTQSPTHLIKTRGQQVTLRCSSQSGHNTVSWYQQALGQGPQFIFQYYREEENGRGNFPPRFSGLQFPNYSSELNVNALELDDSALYLCASSLRTGGDTQYFGPGTRLLVL.

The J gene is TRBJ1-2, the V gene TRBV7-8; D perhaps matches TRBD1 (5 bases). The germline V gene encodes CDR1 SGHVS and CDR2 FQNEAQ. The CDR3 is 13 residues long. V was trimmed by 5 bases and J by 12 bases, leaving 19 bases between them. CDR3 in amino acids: CASSHGPPGENTF. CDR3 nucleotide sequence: TGTGCCAGCAGCCACGGTCCTCCGGGGGAAAACACCTTC.

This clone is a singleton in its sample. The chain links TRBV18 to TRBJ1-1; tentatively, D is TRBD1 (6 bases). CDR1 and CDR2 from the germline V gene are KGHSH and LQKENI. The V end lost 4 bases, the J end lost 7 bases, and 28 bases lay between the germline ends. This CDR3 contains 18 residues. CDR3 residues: CASSLQAGGGGLSDEAFF. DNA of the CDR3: TGTGCCAGCTCACTCCAAGCCGGGGGCGGGGGATTATCGGATGAAGCTTTCTTT.